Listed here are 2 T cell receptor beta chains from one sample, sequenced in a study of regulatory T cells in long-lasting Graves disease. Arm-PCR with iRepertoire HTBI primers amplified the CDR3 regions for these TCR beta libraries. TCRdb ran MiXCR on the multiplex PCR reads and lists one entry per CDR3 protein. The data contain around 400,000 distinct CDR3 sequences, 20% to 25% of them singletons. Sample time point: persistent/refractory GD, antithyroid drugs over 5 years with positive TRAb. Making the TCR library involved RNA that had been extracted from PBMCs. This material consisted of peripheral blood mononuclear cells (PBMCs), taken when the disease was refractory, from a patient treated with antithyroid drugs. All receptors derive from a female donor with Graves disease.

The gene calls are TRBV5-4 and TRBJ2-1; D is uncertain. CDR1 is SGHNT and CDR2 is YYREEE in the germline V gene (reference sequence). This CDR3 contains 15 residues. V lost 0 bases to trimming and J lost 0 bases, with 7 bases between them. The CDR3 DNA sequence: TGTGCCAGCAGCTTGGACTTGAGCTCCTACAATGAGCAGTTCTTC. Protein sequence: CASSLDLSSYNEQFF. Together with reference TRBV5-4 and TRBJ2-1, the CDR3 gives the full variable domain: ETGVTQSPTHLIKTRGQQVTLRCSSQSGHNTVSWYQQALGQGPQFIFQYYREEENGRGNFPPRFSGLQFPNYSSELNVNALELDDSALYLCASSLDLSSYNEQFFGPGTRLTVL.

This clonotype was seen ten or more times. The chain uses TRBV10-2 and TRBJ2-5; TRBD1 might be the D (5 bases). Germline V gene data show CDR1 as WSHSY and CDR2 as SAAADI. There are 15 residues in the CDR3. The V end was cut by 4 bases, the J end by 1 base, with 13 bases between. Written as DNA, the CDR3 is TGCGCCAGCAGTGGGGTCGCAGGGCGCCAAGAGACCCAGTACTTC. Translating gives CASSGVAGRQETQYF.